Shown below are 28 T cell receptor beta chains from a single sample sequenced in a study of human T cells and chemical hapten exposure. Documented time point: pre-sensitization, week 0. Treatment: therapeutic diphenylcyclopropenone sensitization with weekly scalp DPC. TCRdb redid the calling of the RACE reads with MiXCR, one entry per CDR3 protein. Of over 70,000 distinct CDR3 sequences in the sample, roughly 15% were seen once. The sequencing used whole blood, collected in connection with sensitization to the hapten diphenylcyclopropenone (DPC). These receptors were obtained from a woman aged 45-60 years with alopecia areata. Some clones in this sample may be carry-over from other donors' samples.

There are a few counts of this clonotype. The V and J genes are TRBV18 and TRBJ2-1, with 14 nucleotides matching TRBD2. This CDR3 contains 22 residues. With 1 base clipped from V and 2 bases from J, the junction kept 16 bases outside the gene matches. Germline values: CDR1 KGHSH, CDR2 LQKENI. This CDR3 reads CASSPRAGARLAGGNTYNEQFF. CDR3 bases: TGTGCCAGCTCACCACGGGCAGGGGCGCGACTAGCGGGAGGGAATACCTACAATGAGCAGTTCTTC.

The chain carries TRBV15 and TRBJ2-1; TRBD1 might be the D (6 bases). The CDR3 is made up of 14 amino acids. Germline CDR1 LNHNV, CDR2 YYDKDF (reference sequence). Trimming removed 4 bases from V and 3 bases from J, with 10 bases in between. This chain's CDR3 is CATSKDSYYNEQFF. CDR3 DNA sequence: TGTGCCACCAGCAAGGACAGTTACTACAATGAGCAGTTCTTC.

The V and J genes are TRBV9 and TRBJ2-7, with 9 bases that match TRBD1. The CDR3 covers 13 residues. Germline V gene lookup returns CDR1 SGDLS and CDR2 YYNGEE. After removal of 0 bases from V and 7 bases from J, the junction contained 2 bases not matched to a gene. The chain's CDR3 is CASSVEDRGEQYF. The CDR3 DNA follows: TGTGCCAGCAGCGTAGAGGACAGGGGAGAGCAGTACTTC.

The rearrangement links TRBV19 to TRBJ2-5; 16 bases fit TRBD2. The length of the CDR3 is 15 residues. With V trimmed by 6 bases and J by 9 bases, 7 bases remained unmatched. Germline V gene lookup returns CDR1 LNHDA and CDR2 SQIVND (reference sequence). The CDR3 loop is CASSPGTSGRVAQYF. The CDR3 nucleotides read TGTGCCAGTAGCCCCGGGACTAGCGGGAGGGTGGCCCAGTACTTC.

This clonotype has only a few counts. The J gene is TRBJ1-5, the V gene TRBV29-1; 10 nucleotides line up with TRBD1. V gave up 6 bases and J gave up 7 bases; unmatched junction bases: 6. Germline CDR1 is SQVTM and CDR2 is ANQGSEA. The CDR3 spans 13 residues. In DNA, the CDR3 is TGCAGCGTAGTGGACAGGGGGGAACAGCCCCAGCATTTT. Encoded protein: CSVVDRGEQPQHF.

The rearrangement joins TRBV4-2 to TRBJ2-1; D call uncertain. CDR1 LGHNA and CDR2 YNFKEQ come from the germline V gene. V shed 3 bases and J shed 8 bases, with 14 bases lying between them. The CDR3 is made up of 14 amino acids. The CDR3 DNA reads TGTGCCAGCAGCCAGCGACTGCATCTCTATGAGCAGTTCTTC. Translation gives CASSQRLHLYEQFF.

In this sample, this clonotype turned up a few times. V and J are TRBV12-2 and TRBJ2-1. TRBV12-2 is flagged as a pseudogene. The CDR3 runs to 14 residues. The DNA of the CDR3 is TGTGCAAGTCGTTATAAAGACTGTTACAATGAGCAGTTCTTC. As protein: CASRYKDCYNEQFF.

This clonotype has only a few counts. This chain joins TRBV28 and TRBJ2-6; D uncertain. The CDR3 totals 15 residues. CDR1 MDHEN and CDR2 SYDVKM come from the germline V gene. V lost 5 bases, J lost 1 base, and 9 bases lay in between. The CDR3 coding sequence is TGTGCCAGCAGTACTCACAGTTCTGGGGCCAACGTCCTGACTTTC. Amino acids: CASSTHSSGANVLTF.

This clonotype was recorded many times. The CDR3 DNA reads TGCAGTGCTAGACCGAAACGTCAGGGACGTAACTATGGCTACACCTTC. It is translated as CSARPKRQGRNYGYTF. The genes are TRBV20-1 and TRBJ1-2; maybe TRBD1 (5 bases). Germline assignment: CDR1 DFQATT and CDR2 SNEGSKA (reference sequence). The CDR3 sequence is 16 residues long. Trimming cost V 2 bases and J 1 base, with 17 bases left between them.

The table lists this clonotype with many counts. The chain uses TRBV20-1 and TRBJ2-7; TRBD1 might be the D (5 bases). The germline V gene has CDR1 DFQATT and CDR2 SNEGSKA (reference sequence). There are 13 residues in the CDR3. Trimming shortened V by 3 bases and J by 5 bases, and 14 bases separated the two germline ends. CDR3 sequence: CSASKGRADEQYF. CDR3 DNA: TGCAGTGCTAGTAAGGGCAGGGCGGACGAGCAGTACTTC.

This clonotype was observed many times. The CDR3: CASSDWGGRMDEQFF. The DNA for the CDR3 is TGTGCCAGCAGTGATTGGGGCGGCCGCATGGATGAGCAGTTCTTC. The rearrangement uses TRBV25-1 and TRBJ2-1, with a possible D match to TRBD1 (5 bases). Looked up from germline, CDR1 is MGHDK and CDR2 is SYGVNS. Trimming left V 3 bases short and J 8 bases short, with 17 bases between. The CDR3 runs 15 residues.

This chain connects TRBV20-1 to TRBJ2-1; TRBD2 aligns across 9 bases. This CDR3 spans 17 amino acids. Per germline, CDR1 DFQATT and CDR2 SNEGSKA (reference sequence). V lost 2 bases, J lost 3 bases, and 11 bases stayed unmatched. CDR3 in DNA: TGCAGTGCTAGAAGCCGGGGAGCGGGAGGAGTCTACAATGAGCAGTTCTTC. Amino acids: CSARSRGAGGVYNEQFF.

The chain couples TRBV28 to TRBJ2-4; the D is unclear. The germline V gene encodes CDR1 MDHEN and CDR2 SYDVKM. V lost 3 bases and J lost 7, with 4 bases in between. The length of the CDR3 is 11 residues. CDR3 sequence (DNA): TGTGCCAGCAGTTTCTCGAACATTCAGTACTTC. This sequence encodes CASSFSNIQYF.

The V call is TRBV20-1, the J call TRBJ2-7, with D unresolved. The CDR3 runs to 11 residues. The germline V gene encodes CDR1 DFQATT and CDR2 SNEGSKA (reference sequence). Trimming cost V 3 bases and J 0 bases, with 3 bases left between them. Here the CDR3 DNA reads TGCAGTGCTAGTCCCTCCTACGAGCAGTACTTC. It specifies CSASPSYEQYF.

This clonotype came up a few times. As DNA, the CDR3 is TGTGCCAGCAGCTTAGGGGCTAGCGGGAGGGCTGTCCACGAGCAGTACTTC. Translating it yields CASSLGASGRAVHEQYF. This sequence joins TRBV11-2 and TRBJ2-7; 12 bases are shared with TRBD2. The length of the CDR3 is 17 residues. Germline V CDR1 and CDR2: SGHAT, FQNNGV. V lost 1 base and J lost 5; bases outside the gene matches: 9.

This clonotype was recorded at least ten times. This sequence joins TRBV7-6 and TRBJ2-7; TRBD2 matches 10 bases. Trimming took 1 base from V and 7 from J; bases not matched to a gene: 4. CDR1 is SGHVS and CDR2 is FNYEAQ in the germline V gene. CDR3 size: 14 residues. CDR3 region: CASSLVAGGREQYF. CDR3 coding DNA: TGTGCCAGCAGCTTAGTAGCGGGAGGCCGGGAGCAGTACTTC.

This clonotype was detected a few times. The V call is TRBV5-1, the J call TRBJ1-1; D is undetermined. This CDR3 comprises 13 residues. Germline V gene sequence: CDR1 SGHRS, CDR2 YFSETQ. Between the trimmed V and J ends, which lost 3 bases and 1 base, there was a span of 7 bases. The CDR3 DNA reads TGCGCCAGCAGCTATGTGGGGAACACTGAAGCTTTCTTT. Protein sequence: CASSYVGNTEAFF.

A few counts support this clonotype. This chain connects TRBV9 to TRBJ2-1; no definite D call. CDR1 and CDR2 from the germline V gene are SGDLS and YYNGEE. The CDR3 length is 10 residues. V was cut by 3 bases and J by 16 bases, with 11 bases left in between. Here the CDR3 DNA reads TGTGCCAGCAGCGAGGCCCCCCACTTCTTC. Translating it yields CASSEAPHFF. Full variable domain (outside the CDR3, taken from reference TRBV9 and TRBJ2-1): DSGVTQTPKHLITATGQRVTLRCSPRSGDLSVYWYQQSLDQGLQFLIQYYNGEERAKGNILERFSAQQFPDLHSELNLSSLELGDSALYFCASSEAPHFFGPGTRLTVL.

CDR3: CSARASGVLYEQYF. In nucleotides, the CDR3 is TGCAGTGCCAGGGCTAGCGGGGTCTTGTACGAGCAGTACTTC. This rearrangement joins TRBV20-1 to TRBJ2-7; 9 bases agree with TRBD2. V trimming: 6 bases; J trimming: 4 bases; junction bases outside the gene matches: 10. There are 14 residues in the CDR3. Germline CDR1 is DFQATT and CDR2 is SNEGSKA (reference sequence).

A few counts support this clonotype. The chain carries TRBV7-6 and TRBJ2-3; weak D call: TRBD2 (5 bases). Germline V CDR1 and CDR2: SGHVS, FNYEAQ. Between the trimmed V and J ends, which lost 2 bases and 3 bases, there was a span of 12 bases. This CDR3 region has 15 residues. CDR3 sequence: CASSLQRARTDTQYF. In DNA form, the CDR3 reads TGTGCCAGCAGCTTACAGAGGGCGCGTACAGATACGCAGTATTTT.

V is TRBV11-2 and J is TRBJ2-2; 7 bases are a match to TRBD2. Looked up from germline, CDR1 is SGHAT and CDR2 is FQNNGV. The trim removed 4 bases at V and 1 base at J, leaving 3 bases unmatched. The CDR3 consists of 15 residues. In nucleotides, the CDR3 is TGTGCCAGCAGCTATGCTAGCGGGAACACCGGGGAGCTGTTTTTT. It specifies CASSYASGNTGELFF.

This clonotype was seen a handful of times. This chain joins TRBV24-1 and TRBJ2-2; D is undetermined. Germline assignment: CDR1 KGHDR and CDR2 SFDVKD. The CDR3 extends over 15 amino acids. Between the trimmed V and J ends, which lost 4 bases and 0 bases, there was a span of 8 bases. CDR3 in DNA: TGTGCCACCAGTGACTATGGATCGAACACCGGGGAGCTGTTTTTT. This codes for CATSDYGSNTGELFF.

The V gene is TRBV12-3 or TRBV12-4, the J gene TRBJ2-7; 7 bases agree with TRBD2. The length of the CDR3 is 12 residues. J was trimmed by 8 bases and V by 5 bases; bases with no gene match: 6. The chain's CDR3 is CASSNPSGKQYF. CDR3 sequence (DNA): TGTGCCAGCAGTAATCCTAGCGGCAAGCAGTACTTC.

This clonotype has at least ten counts. This chain joins TRBV6-5 and TRBJ2-1, with 7 bases aligning to TRBD2. V shed 8 bases, J shed 6 bases, and the junction held 1 base outside the gene matches. Germline V gives CDR1 MNHEY, CDR2 SVGAGI. The CDR3 has 11 amino acids. The CDR3 reads CASGRGNEQFF. The CDR3 DNA sequence: TGTGCCAGCGGGAGGGGCAATGAGCAGTTCTTC.

The genes are TRBV18 and TRBJ2-7; D gene ambiguous. V lost 3 bases and J 0 bases, leaving 9 bases between the germline ends. The CDR3 totals 14 residues. Germline CDR1 KGHSH, CDR2 LQKENI. Here the CDR3 DNA reads TGTGCCAGCTCACCGGCAGGTACCTCCTACGAGCAGTACTTC. Its protein is CASSPAGTSYEQYF.

This clonotype was observed a handful of times. This chain connects TRBV19 to TRBJ2-4, with D possibly being TRBD2 (5 bases). This CDR3 is 13 amino acids long. V was cut by 10 bases and J by 8 bases, with 18 bases left in between. The germline V gene has CDR1 LNHDA and CDR2 SQIVND (reference sequence). The CDR3 is CATSPGFKYIQYF. The CDR3 DNA reads TGTGCCACCTCACCGGGATTTAAGTACATTCAGTACTTC.

The chain is built from TRBV29-1 and TRBJ1-1; 7 bases fit TRBD1. V shed 4 bases and J 0 bases; nucleotides not matched to a gene: 5. Germline V gene sequence: CDR1 SQVTM, CDR2 ANQGSEA. This CDR3 spans 14 amino acids. CDR3 sequence: CSVAQGSMNTEAFF. The CDR3 DNA is TGCAGCGTTGCACAGGGGAGCATGAACACTGAAGCTTTCTTT.

The genes are TRBV18 and TRBJ1-3, with TRBD1 matching 8 bases. Trimming cost V 3 bases and J 0 bases; bases outside gene matches: 4. CDR1 and CDR2 (germline): KGHSH, LQKENI. The CDR3 spans 16 residues. The CDR3 is CASSPTGDSSGNTIYF. The CDR3 DNA is TGTGCCAGCTCACCGACAGGGGATAGCTCTGGAAACACCATATATTTT.